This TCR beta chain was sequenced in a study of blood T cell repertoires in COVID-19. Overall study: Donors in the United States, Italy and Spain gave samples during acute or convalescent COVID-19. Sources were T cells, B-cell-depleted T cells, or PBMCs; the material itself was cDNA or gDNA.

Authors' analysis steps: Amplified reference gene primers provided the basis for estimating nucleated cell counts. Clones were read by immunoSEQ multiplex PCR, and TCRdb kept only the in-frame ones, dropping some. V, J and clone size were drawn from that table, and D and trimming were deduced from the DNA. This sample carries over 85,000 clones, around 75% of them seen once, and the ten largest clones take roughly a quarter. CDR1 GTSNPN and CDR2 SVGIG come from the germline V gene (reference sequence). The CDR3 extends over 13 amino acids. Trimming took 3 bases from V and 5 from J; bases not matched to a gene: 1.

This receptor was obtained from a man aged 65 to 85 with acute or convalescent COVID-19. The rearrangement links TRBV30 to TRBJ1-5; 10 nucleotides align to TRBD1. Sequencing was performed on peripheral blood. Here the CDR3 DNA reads TGTGCCTGGAGCGGGACAGGGGATCAGCCCCAGCATTTT. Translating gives CAWSGTGDQPQHF. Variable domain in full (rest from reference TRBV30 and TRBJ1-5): SQTIHQWPATLVQPVGSPLSLECTVEGTSNPNLYWYRQAAGRGLQLLFYSVGIGQISSEVPQNLSASRPQDRQFILSSKKLLLSDSGFYLCAWSGTGDQPQHFGDGTRLSIL.